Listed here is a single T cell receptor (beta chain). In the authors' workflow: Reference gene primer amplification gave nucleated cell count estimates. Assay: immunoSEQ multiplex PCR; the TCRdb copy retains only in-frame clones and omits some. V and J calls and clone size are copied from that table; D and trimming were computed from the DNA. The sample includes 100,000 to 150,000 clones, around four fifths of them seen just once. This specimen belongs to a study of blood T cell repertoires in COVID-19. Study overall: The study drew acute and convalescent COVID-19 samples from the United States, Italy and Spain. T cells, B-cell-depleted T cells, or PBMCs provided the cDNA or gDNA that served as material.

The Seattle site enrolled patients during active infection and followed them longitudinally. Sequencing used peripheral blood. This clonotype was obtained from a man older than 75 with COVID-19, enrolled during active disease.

CDR3 in amino acids: CASSFPLAGGTDTQYF. CDR3 sequence (DNA): TGTGCCAGCAGCTTTCCGTTGGCGGGGGGGACAGATACGCAGTATTTT. The chain is built from TRBV5-8 and TRBJ2-3, with 9 bases matching TRBD2. This CDR3 has 16 residues. In germline, CDR1 is SGHTS, CDR2 YDEGEE. After removal of 2 bases from V and 3 bases from J, the junction contained 7 bases not matched to a gene.